The source of this T cell receptor beta chain is a study of patients and donors after allogeneic stem cell transplantation (dated by TCRdb to about 2020). Receptor amplification or capture employed RT-PCR. The reads were generated on a NextSeq 550. The public reads were quality trimmed at Q25 with fastp and then assembled into clones with MiXCR by TCRdb, keeping productive beta chains. For every CDR3 protein sequence, its rows merge into one entry that carries the most common genes and DNA. The sample table shows hundreds of thousands of distinct CDR3 sequences, and roughly 17% are seen once. Less than 9.5% of the sample belongs to the ten largest clones. With respect to this clonotype: No antigen is known for it. Per-base quality was not reported, and no clone a single base away is much larger than it.

This sequence originates from a human donor who was either an allogeneic HSCT recipient or a stem cell or donor lymphocyte infusion donor (not recorded which). It is not recorded whose cells these are; they may come from a transplant donor. Sequences were obtained from blood, either unsorted or a sorted T cell fraction (not recorded which).

This receptor carries the CDR3 CASSESSLAGVRETQYF. The sequenced DNA is TGTGCCAGCAGTGAATCAAGTCTAGCGGGAGTTAGGGAGACCCAGTACTTC. The rearranged segments are TRBV25-1 and TRBJ2-5, with 10 bases aligning to TRBD2. The germline V gene sets CDR1 to MGHDK and CDR2 to SYGVNS. Germline trimming: 1 base from V, 5 bases from J; junction bases outside gene matches: 10. The CDR3 covers 17 residues, taking in both the cysteine and the phenylalanine. Left in the record is the CDR3 DNA by itself, 51 bases read in frame from the first base.